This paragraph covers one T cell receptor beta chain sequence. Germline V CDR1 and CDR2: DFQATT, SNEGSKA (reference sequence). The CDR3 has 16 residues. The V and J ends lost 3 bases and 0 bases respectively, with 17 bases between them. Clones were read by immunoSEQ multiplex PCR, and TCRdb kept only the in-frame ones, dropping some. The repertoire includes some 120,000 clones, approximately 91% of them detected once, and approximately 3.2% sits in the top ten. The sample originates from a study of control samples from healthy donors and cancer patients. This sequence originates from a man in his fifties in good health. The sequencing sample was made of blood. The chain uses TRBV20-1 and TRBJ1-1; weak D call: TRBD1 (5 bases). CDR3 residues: CSASFRSGGLNTEAFF. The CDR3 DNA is TGCAGTGCTAGTTTTCGGTCGGGGGGGTTGAACACTGAAGCTTTCTTT.